Below are 22 T cell receptor beta chains sequenced from a single sample in a study of blood T cell repertoires in COVID-19. Method: immunoSEQ multiplex PCR; TCRdb's copy keeps in-frame clones and lacks some. The table records a few hundred thousand clones, around 84% of them present only once. Sequencing input: peripheral blood. Receptors were obtained from a man aged 55 to 70 with acute or convalescent COVID-19.

The rearrangement joins TRBV7-6 to TRBJ2-7, with 10 bases fitting TRBD1. In germline, CDR1 is SGHVS, CDR2 FNYEAQ. The CDR3 has 16 residues. V was clipped by 4 bases and J by 4 bases; unmatched bases: 10. For the CDR3, the DNA is TGTGCCAGCAGCTCCGCGACGGGACAGGGGAGGTACGAGCAGTACTTC. It specifies CASSSATGQGRYEQYF.

In DNA form, the CDR3 reads TGTGCCAGCAGCCCCGGACTGAACACCGGGGAGCTGTTTTTT. It specifies CASSPGLNTGELFF. The chain joins TRBV7-2 to TRBJ2-2; weak D call: TRBD2 (5 bases). Between the trimmed V and J ends, which lost 5 bases and 1 base, there was a span of 8 bases. This CDR3 comprises 14 residues. The germline CDR1 and CDR2 sequences are SGHTA and FQGNSA.

This sequence joins TRBV4-3 and TRBJ1-3, with D perhaps TRBD1 (5 bases). V lost 3 bases and J lost 2, with 14 bases in between. Germline CDR1 reads LGHNA; CDR2 reads YSLEER. The CDR3 is 16 amino acids. DNA for the CDR3: TGCGCCAGCAGCCACCGGGGGAAGATGCCTGGAAACACCATATATTTT. The encoded protein is CASSHRGKMPGNTIYF.

V is TRBV9 and J is TRBJ2-2; 8 bases match TRBD1. The CDR3 runs 16 residues. Unmatched junction bases numbered 6, after V lost 4 bases and J lost 1 base. CDR1 and CDR2 (germline): SGDLS, YYNGEE. CDR3 loop: CASSYTGTGNTGELFF. The CDR3 DNA reads as TGTGCCAGCAGCTACACCGGGACAGGGAACACCGGGGAGCTGTTTTTT.

J is TRBJ1-4 and V is TRBV21-1; no DNA check was done on the table's D call, TRBD1. TRBV21-1 represents a pseudogene. This CDR3 comprises 16 residues. The CDR3 region has the DNA TGTGCCAGCAGCCCCCGAAGGACAGGGGGCGGTGAAAAACTGTTTTTT. Translated: CASSPRRTGGGEKLFF.

The chain carries TRBV10-3 and TRBJ2-5; tentatively, D is TRBD1 (5 bases). This CDR3 is 15 amino acids long. The V end lost 0 bases, the J end lost 1 base, and 9 bases lay between the germline ends. CDR1 and CDR2 from the germline V gene are ENHRY and SYGVKD. CDR3 region: CAISESMGPQETQYF. Here the CDR3 DNA reads TGTGCCATCAGTGAGTCGATGGGGCCCCAAGAGACCCAGTACTTC.

This clone was observed a single time. The genes are TRBV18 and TRBJ2-2, with D perhaps TRBD2 (5 bases). The CDR3 is 12 amino acids. V was clipped by 3 bases and J by 7 bases, with 6 bases between them. In germline, CDR1 is KGHSH, CDR2 LQKENI. The CDR3 loop is CASSPSDGELFF. The DNA of the CDR3 is TGTGCCAGCTCACCTAGCGACGGGGAGCTGTTTTTT.

The V gene is TRBV28, the J gene TRBJ1-5, with D tentatively TRBD1 (5 bases). The CDR3 covers 16 residues. Germline CDR1 reads MDHEN; CDR2 reads SYDVKM. V gave up 3 bases and J gave up 0 bases, with 12 bases separating them. CDR3: CASSFGQAHSNQPQHF. CDR3 sequence (DNA): TGTGCCAGCAGTTTCGGACAAGCGCATAGCAATCAGCCCCAGCATTTT.

This clone was counted many times. V is TRBV19 and J is TRBJ1-2; 10 positions agree with TRBD1. The CDR3 is made up of 15 amino acids. Germline CDR1 is LNHDA and CDR2 is SQIVND (reference sequence). With 6 bases clipped from V and 3 bases from J, the junction kept 7 bases outside the gene matches. As DNA, the CDR3 is TGTGCCAGTAGCCAGGGACAGGGGTCCTACTATGGCTACACCTTC. This encodes CASSQGQGSYYGYTF.

The chain couples TRBV15 to TRBJ1-2; D perhaps matches TRBD1 (5 bases). Trimming left V 0 bases short and J 2 bases short, with 13 bases between. The CDR3 has 16 amino acids. Germline CDR1 and CDR2: LNHNV and YYDKDF (reference sequence). CDR3 residues: CATSRDFAQGNYGYTF. The CDR3 region has the DNA TGTGCCACCAGCAGAGATTTCGCCCAGGGAAACTATGGCTACACCTTC.

V usage is TRBV19 and J usage is TRBJ2-2, with D possibly TRBD1 on 7 matching bases. Deletions cut 7 bases from V and 0 bases from J, with 12 bases between. Germline CDR1 LNHDA, CDR2 SQIVND (reference sequence). CDR3 length: 15 amino acids. DNA for the CDR3: TGTGCCAGTACTATCAGGGGGGCGAACACCGGGGAGCTGTTTTTT. It encodes CASTIRGANTGELFF.

The chain couples TRBV15 to TRBJ1-5, with 8 bases identical to TRBD1. The V gene end was trimmed by 4 bases and the J gene end by 12 bases; junction bases not matched to a gene: 8. The CDR3 is 13 residues long. Germline-derived CDR1 and CDR2 are LNHNV and YYDKDF (reference sequence). The CDR3 bases are TGTGCCACCAGCATTGGGAGGACAGGGCTCCAGCATTTT. This sequence encodes CATSIGRTGLQHF.

V gene TRBV10-3 combines with J gene TRBJ1-4; the D gene is possibly TRBD1 (6 bases). The germline CDR1 and CDR2 sequences are ENHRY and SYGVKD. Between the trimmed V and J ends, which lost 7 bases and 6 bases, there was a span of 12 bases. The CDR3 length is 13 residues. The CDR3 loop reads CAIMRGGYEKLFF. CDR3 coding DNA: TGTGCCATCATGAGGGGGGGCTATGAAAAACTGTTTTTT.

This chain joins TRBV18 and TRBJ2-2; D is perhaps TRBD1 (6 bases). The CDR3 runs 14 residues. V gave up 0 bases and J gave up 7 bases, with 9 bases separating them. The germline gives CDR1 KGHSH, CDR2 LQKENI. The CDR3 spells CASSPPTGNGELFF. The CDR3 DNA follows: TGTGCCAGCTCACCACCCACAGGGAACGGGGAGCTGTTTTTT.

The CDR3 coding sequence is TGTGCCAGCAGCTTAGACTTAACAGGGTCCCGTGAAGAGCAGTACTTC. Protein product: CASSLDLTGSREEQYF. J is TRBJ2-7 and V is TRBV11-3; tentatively, D is TRBD1 (6 bases). The germline CDR1 and CDR2 sequences are SGHNT and YENEEA. V was trimmed by 0 bases and J by 7 bases, leaving 19 bases between them. The CDR3 has 16 amino acids.

This CDR3 reads CASSTGIGQPQHF. CDR3 DNA sequence: TGTGCCAGCAGTACAGGGATAGGGCAGCCCCAGCATTTT. V is TRBV2 and J is TRBJ1-5; D is perhaps TRBD1 (6 bases). The V gene's germline CDR1 is SNHLY and CDR2 FYNNEI. V dropped 5 bases and J dropped 7 bases, with 12 bases sitting between them. The CDR3 covers 13 residues.

This clone was detected once. The rearrangement uses TRBV6-5 and TRBJ2-4, with D possibly TRBD1 on 5 matching bases. CDR3 length: 12 amino acids. Deletions cut 6 bases from V and 13 bases from J, with 16 bases between. Germline CDR1 MNHEY, CDR2 SVGAGI. CDR3 loop: CASRWRDSAQYF. CDR3 DNA sequence: TGTGCCAGCAGGTGGCGCGACAGCGCGCAGTACTTC.

Only one count was recorded for this clone. V gene TRBV27 combines with J gene TRBJ2-7, with 8 bases aligning to TRBD1. The CDR3 covers 14 residues. The V and J ends lost 5 bases and 1 base, in that order; junction bases with no gene match: 4. Germline assignment: CDR1 MNHEY and CDR2 SMNVEV (reference sequence). The CDR3 region is CASSGGTGSYEQYF. The DNA for the CDR3 is TGTGCCAGCAGTGGGGGGACAGGTTCCTACGAGCAGTACTTC.

V and J are TRBV5-1 and TRBJ2-2; D remains unclear. CDR1 and CDR2 from the germline V gene are SGHRS and YFSETQ. CDR3 length: 16 residues. V was pared by 1 base and J by 0 bases, with 10 bases between. Written as DNA, the CDR3 is TGCGCCAGCAGCTTGAGATCGCCTACGAACACCGGGGAGCTGTTTTTT. It yields the protein CASSLRSPTNTGELFF.

The chain is built from TRBV6-5 and TRBJ1-5; D remains ambiguous. The CDR3 is 13 amino acids. Trimming pared 3 bases from V and 0 bases from J, leaving 3 bases between. The germline gives CDR1 MNHEY, CDR2 SVGAGI. In DNA, the CDR3 is TGTGCCAGCAGTTATCTTAGCAATCAGCCCCAGCATTTT. This encodes CASSYLSNQPQHF.

This clone appeared a few times. The gene calls are TRBV5-6 and TRBJ1-3; D is uncertain. CDR3 size: 19 residues. The germline gives CDR1 SGHDT, CDR2 YYEEEE. V was shortened by 1 base and J by 0 bases, with 20 bases between the two germline ends. Here the CDR3 DNA reads TGTGCCAGCAGCTTGAACCGGGATCCGTGGCGGCGCTCTGGAAACACCATATATTTT. Protein sequence: CASSLNRDPWRRSGNTIYF.

The rearrangement uses TRBV6-6 and TRBJ2-7; tentative D call: TRBD2 (6 bases). This CDR3 has 15 amino acids. V lost 2 bases and J lost 5, with 16 bases in between. CDR1 is MNHNY and CDR2 is SVGAGI in the germline V gene (reference sequence). This chain's CDR3 is CASSYGGSPGNEQYF. The CDR3 region has the DNA TGTGCCAGCAGTTACGGGGGGAGTCCAGGGAACGAGCAGTACTTC.